A single sample is the source of the 13 T cell receptor beta chains below, sequenced in a study of blood T cell repertoires in COVID-19. Profiled with immunoSEQ multiplex PCR; TCRdb holds only in-frame clones, not every one. The table includes roughly 200,000 clones, 70% to 90% detected once. The specimen sequenced was peripheral blood. These receptors all come from a man in his fifties or sixties with active or convalescent COVID-19.

The rearrangement links TRBV5-1 to TRBJ2-7; 8 nucleotides align to TRBD2. Germline-derived CDR1 and CDR2 are SGHRS and YFSETQ. The CDR3 runs 17 residues. Losses at the gene ends were 0 bases for V and 2 bases for J; bases not matched to a gene: 10. The CDR3, as DNA: TGCGCCAGCAGCTTGGACAAACCGGGACTAGGAGCCTACGAGCAGTACTTC. Translated: CASSLDKPGLGAYEQYF.

This chain joins TRBV5-4 and TRBJ2-3; no firm D call. Germline values: CDR1 SGHNT, CDR2 YYREEE (reference sequence). V was clipped by 4 bases and J by 3 bases, with 15 bases between them. The CDR3 is 15 residues long. The CDR3 loop is CASSPARVSTDTQYF. Here the CDR3 DNA reads TGTGCCAGCAGCCCCGCCCGGGTTAGTACAGATACGCAGTATTTT.

This chain joins TRBV30 and TRBJ1-5; TRBD1 is a possible D gene (6 bases). Germline CDR1 and CDR2: GTSNPN and SVGIG (reference sequence). CDR3 length equals 13 residues. V dropped 2 bases and J dropped 6 bases, with 11 bases sitting between them. CDR3 sequence (DNA): TGTGCCTGGAGTAAGGGGGGGCGTCAGCCCCAGCATTTT. It encodes CAWSKGGRQPQHF.

J is TRBJ1-5 and V is TRBV10-3; D not resolved. This CDR3 region has 16 residues. The V end was cut by 0 bases, the J end by 2 bases, with 11 bases between. Germline V CDR1 and CDR2: ENHRY, SYGVKD. The CDR3 loop is CAISESYWQGNQPQHF. The CDR3 DNA is TGTGCCATCAGTGAGTCGTATTGGCAGGGCAATCAGCCCCAGCATTTT.

J is TRBJ2-1 and V is TRBV7-3; 8 nucleotides align to TRBD2. CDR1 is SGHTA and CDR2 is FQGTGA in the germline V gene. The CDR3 has 13 residues. J was trimmed by 6 bases and V by 4 bases; bases with no gene match: 2. The CDR3 DNA is TGTGCCAGCAGCTCCGGGACTAGCAATGAGCAGTTCTTC. The encoded protein is CASSSGTSNEQFF. Full variable domain (missing parts from reference TRBV7-3 and TRBJ2-1): GAGVSQTPSNKVTEKGKYVELRCDPISGHTALYWYRQSLGQGPEFLIYFQGTGAADDSGLPNDRFFAVRPEGSVSTLKIQRTERGDSAVYLCASSSGTSNEQFFGPGTRLTVL.

The chain is built from TRBV6-1 and TRBJ1-6, with no clear D. The ends were cut back, 2 bases at V and 9 bases at J, with 14 bases in the middle. CDR3 length equals 15 residues. Germline CDR1 reads MNHNS; CDR2 reads SASEGT. CDR3 amino acids: CASSEIRGFGSPLHF. For the CDR3, the DNA is TGTGCCAGCAGTGAAATTCGAGGGTTCGGTTCACCCCTCCACTTT.

V and J are TRBV5-1 and TRBJ2-7, with 10 bases aligning to TRBD2. The length of the CDR3 is 18 residues. CDR1 and CDR2 from the germline V gene are SGHRS and YFSETQ. Losses at the gene ends were 2 bases for V and 2 bases for J; bases not matched to a gene: 13. Here the CDR3 reads CASSLYPGGLAATYEQYF. DNA for the CDR3: TGCGCCAGCAGCTTATACCCGGGAGGACTAGCGGCAACCTACGAGCAGTACTTC.

This chain links TRBV6-5 with TRBJ1-2; 7 bases are a match to TRBD1. The CDR3 sequence is 14 residues long. J lost 4 bases, V lost 6 bases, and 8 bases had no gene match. Per the germline V gene, CDR1 is MNHEY and CDR2 is SVGAGI. The CDR3 sequence: CASSRDRAGYGYTF. CDR3 DNA sequence: TGTGCCAGCAGCCGCGACAGGGCCGGCTATGGCTACACCTTC.

The chain joins TRBV19 to TRBJ1-2; 11 bases fit TRBD1. The CDR3 sequence is 16 residues long. V gave up 7 bases and J gave up 5 bases; unmatched junction bases: 12. Germline V gene lookup returns CDR1 LNHDA and CDR2 SQIVND (reference sequence). Here the CDR3 reads CASTSLPGTGGYGYTF. The CDR3 region has the DNA TGTGCCAGTACATCCCTGCCCGGGACAGGGGGATATGGCTACACCTTC.

This clone appeared a few times. The chain couples TRBV5-1 to TRBJ1-1; D call uncertain. With 9 bases removed from V and 4 bases from J, the gap between germline ends came to 19 bases. The CDR3 is 14 residues long. CDR1 and CDR2 from the germline V gene are SGHRS and YFSETQ. In nucleotides, the CDR3 is TGCGCCACTTCGCGGGAAGTTATGGGCACTGAAGCTTTCTTT. Its translation: CATSREVMGTEAFF.

This chain connects TRBV13 to TRBJ2-3; TRBD2 matches at 9 bases. The CDR3 consists of 19 residues. With V trimmed by 5 bases and J by 0 bases, 15 bases remained unmatched. Germline CDR1 PRHDT, CDR2 FYEKMQ (reference sequence). The CDR3 bases are TGTGCCAGCAGCCAACAAGGATGGGCGGGGGGGCTTAGCACAGATACGCAGTATTTT. Residues: CASSQQGWAGGLSTDTQYF.

This sequence joins TRBV7-9 and TRBJ1-2; the D gene is possibly TRBD1 (5 bases). The V gene's germline CDR1 is SEHNR and CDR2 FQNEAQ (reference sequence). The V end lost 5 bases, the J end lost 1 base, and 14 bases lay between the germline ends. This CDR3 contains 15 residues. The CDR3 loop reads CASSPGQGNNYGYTF. CDR3 bases: TGTGCCAGCAGCCCGGGTCAGGGAAATAACTATGGCTACACCTTC. The full variable domain, with the rest looked up from reference TRBV7-9 and TRBJ1-2, is DTGVSQNPRHKITKRGQNVTFRCDPISEHNRLYWYRQTLGQGPEFLTYFQNEAQLEKSRLLSDRFSAERPKGSFSTLEIQRTEQGDSAMYLCASSPGQGNNYGYTFGSGTRLTVV.

V and J are TRBV9 and TRBJ1-2, with 10 bases matching TRBD1. This CDR3 spans 15 amino acids. After removal of 0 bases from V and 7 bases from J, the junction contained 6 bases not matched to a gene. CDR1 and CDR2 (germline): SGDLS, YYNGEE. CDR3 nucleotide sequence: TGTGCCAGCAGCGTAGTGACAGGGGGCGCGGGTGGCTACACCTTC. It translates to CASSVVTGGAGGYTF. Full variable domain (outside the CDR3, taken from reference TRBV9 and TRBJ1-2): DSGVTQTPKHLITATGQRVTLRCSPRSGDLSVYWYQQSLDQGLQFLIQYYNGEERAKGNILERFSAQQFPDLHSELNLSSLELGDSALYFCASSVVTGGAGGYTFGSGTRLTVV.